A selection of T cell receptor beta chains follows, all from one sample in a study of spatial heterogeneity in lung cancer. TCRdb reprocessed the 5' RACE reads via MiXCR and lists one record per CDR3 protein. The table includes some 120,000 distinct CDR3 sequences, 10% to 15% detected once. The sample here was PBMCs, taken at follow-up. The receptors stem from a male donor with early-stage non-small cell lung cancer. CDR3s include the opening cysteine and the closing phenylalanine or tryptophan. The order of the fields is J gene, V gene, clone size, D gene, CDR3 DNA, CDR3 protein. D genes are given only for firm matches. Size values are once, few and many counts, or a class for expanded clones, and some rows have none.

TRBJ1-5 | TRBV6-6 | - | - | TGTGCCAGCAGTTACTCGAGTTTGGGACCAGAGGGGAGCAATCAGCCCCAGCATTTT | CASSYSSLGPEGSNQPQHF
TRBJ1-5 | TRBV24-1 | many | - | TGTGCCACCAGGGCGGGGGGCGGCAATCAGCCCCAGCATTTT | CATRAGGGNQPQHF
TRBJ2-2 | TRBV7-9 | many | - | TGTGCCAGCAGCTTAGAAGGATTCACCGGGGAGCTGTTTTTT | CASSLEGFTGELFF
TRBJ1-1 | TRBV7-2 | - | - | TGTGCCAGCAGCTTCGAGAGGAACACTGAAGCTTTCTTT | CASSFERNTEAFF
TRBJ2-3 | TRBV10-1 | - | TRBD2 | TGCGCCAGCAGTGAGATTGGTAGCGGGGTCAGCACAGATACGCAGTATTTT | CASSEIGSGVSTDTQYF
TRBJ2-5 | TRBV5-1 | - | - | TGCGCCAGCAGCTTGGGTAGCAAAGAGACCCAGTACTTC | CASSLGSKETQYF
TRBJ1-4 | TRBV4-3 | - | - | TGCGCCAGCAGCCAAGATTTTAGGGGCCTGGGTGAAAAACTGTTTTTT | CASSQDFRGLGEKLFF
TRBJ2-3 | TRBV4-2 | - | TRBD2 | TGTGCCAGCAGCCTACCGGGACTAGCGGGGGGGCATACGCAGTATTTT | CASSLPGLAGGHTQYF
TRBJ1-2 | TRBV10-3 | few | - | TGTGCCATCAGTGAGTCTGAGGGGTACTATGGCTACACCTTC | CAISESEGYYGYTF
TRBJ1-1 | TRBV9 | - | - | TGTGCCAGCAGCCCGCAGACGGAAGAAGCTTTCTTT | CASSPQTEEAFF
TRBJ2-2 | TRBV4-2 | once | TRBD1 | TGTGCCAGCAGCCAGAGGGACAGGGCTTTTCTTGGGGAGCTGTTTTTT | CASSQRDRAFLGELFF
TRBJ2-7 | TRBV5-1 | - | - | TGCGCCAGCAGCCACACACAATCCTACGAGCAGTACTTC | CASSHTQSYEQYF
TRBJ1-5 | TRBV6-2/TRBV6-3 | many | TRBD1 | TGTGCCAGCACCACCGCAGGGGGCGGTCAGCCCCAGCATTTT | CASTTAGGGQPQHF
TRBJ1-1 | TRBV11-2 | many | - | TGTGCCAGCAGCTTAGAGTGGACATTGAACACTGAAGCTTTCTTT | CASSLEWTLNTEAFF
TRBJ2-2 | TRBV6-5 | - | TRBD2 | TGTGCCAGCAGCCCTTCCAGCGGGGGGGCCTCCGGGGAGCTGTTTTTT | CASSPSSGGASGELFF
TRBJ2-4 | TRBV20-1 | few | - | TGCAGTGCTCTCGACTGGAAACTAGCCAAAAACATTCAGTACTTC | CSALDWKLAKNIQYF
TRBJ2-7 | TRBV4-3 | many | TRBD2 | TGCGCCAGCAGCCCGCACATGGGAGGGAATATGGGCGAGCAGTACTTC | CASSPHMGGNMGEQYF
TRBJ2-3 | TRBV27 | many | TRBD1 | TGTGCCAGCAGTTCGGACAGGGCACGCACAGATACGCAGTATTTT | CASSSDRARTDTQYF
TRBJ1-1 | TRBV29-1 | few | TRBD1 | TGCAGCGGGGGACAGGGAAAAACTGAAGCTTTCTTT | CSGGQGKTEAFF
TRBJ2-7 | TRBV30 | few | - | TGTGCCTGGAGTCTAACTAGCTACGAGCAGTACTTC | CAWSLTSYEQYF
TRBJ1-1 | TRBV29-1 | many | TRBD1 | TGCAGCGTGACAGGGAGGGGAACTGAAGCTTTCTTT | CSVTGRGTEAFF
TRBJ2-7 | TRBV5-5 | - | - | TGTGCCAGCAGCTTGGAACTCCGCAGGGAGCAGTACTTC | CASSLELRREQYF
TRBJ2-1 | TRBV29-1 | many | - | TGCAGCGTTCAAATCCTAAGCTCCTACAATGAGCAGTTCTTC | CSVQILSSYNEQFF
TRBJ2-7 | TRBV5-1 | - | - | TGCGCCAGCAGCTTGGAAGGCAGTAGCCTCTACGAGCAGTACTTC | CASSLEGSSLYEQYF
TRBJ2-1 | TRBV7-2 | - | TRBD1 | TGTGCCAGCAGTAGAGACAGGGACACCTACAATGAGCAGTTCTTC | CASSRDRDTYNEQFF
TRBJ1-5 | TRBV5-1 | few | TRBD1 | TGCGCCAGCAGCTTGGAGGGCAGGGGGAGTCAGCCCCAGCATTTT | CASSLEGRGSQPQHF
TRBJ2-7 | TRBV6-5 | once | - | TGTGCCAGCACTCATTCCAAGTCCGAGCAGTACTTC | CASTHSKSEQYF
TRBJ2-7 | TRBV7-2 | - | - | TGTGCCAGCAGCTTGGGGGCGGTGAGCTCCTACGAGCAGTACTTC | CASSLGAVSSYEQYF
TRBJ1-2 | TRBV5-1 | few | - | TGCGCCAGCAGCTTGGACGGGTCGTCACCGGACGGCTACACCTTC | CASSLDGSSPDGYTF
TRBJ1-1 | TRBV4-2 | - | TRBD1 | TGTGCCAGCAGCCATGACAGGGGAGGTGAAGCTTTCTTT | CASSHDRGGEAFF
TRBJ2-1 | TRBV20-1 | few | TRBD1 | TGCAGTGCTCCCCGGCGGGACAGGGGGCGTGGTGAGCAGTTCTTC | CSAPRRDRGRGEQFF
TRBJ2-6 | TRBV29-1 | many | - | TGCAGCGCTGGGTCGAGCTCTGGGGCCAACGTCCTGACTTTC | CSAGSSSGANVLTF
TRBJ2-1 | TRBV11-2 | few | - | TGTGCCAGCAGCTTAGGTGTTCTGGGCGATGAGCAGTTCTTC | CASSLGVLGDEQFF
TRBJ2-7 | TRBV5-6 | - | TRBD1 | TGTGCCAGCAGCTGGGGACAGGGAAGTTTGGAGCAGTACTTC | CASSWGQGSLEQYF
TRBJ1-4 | TRBV3-1 | few | - | TGTGCCAGCAGCACACGGACAGCGTTTAATGAAAAACTGTTTTTT | CASSTRTAFNEKLFF
TRBJ1-1 | TRBV6-6 | few | - | TGTGCCAGCAGAGACCGGGACGGAGAGAACACTGAAGCTTTCTTT | CASRDRDGENTEAFF
TRBJ1-4 | TRBV28 | few | - | TGTGCCAGCAGTTTGGAAGGGGTGCGAGAAAAACTGTTTTTT | CASSLEGVREKLFF
TRBJ2-5 | TRBV2 | few | - | TGTGCCAGCAGTGAAGGACTAGAGGAGACCCAGTACTTC | CASSEGLEETQYF
TRBJ1-4 | TRBV20-1 | few | - | TGCAGTGCCCTTACAGGGACAACTAATGAAAAACTGTTTTTT | CSALTGTTNEKLFF
TRBJ1-5 | TRBV19 | many | TRBD1 | TGTGCCGTCAGCGACGGGACAGGACACAATCAGCCCCAGCATTTT | CAVSDGTGHNQPQHF
TRBJ1-4 | TRBV12-3/TRBV12-4 | - | TRBD1 | TGTGCCAGCAGCCTGACAGGGCCGAATGAAAAACTGTTTTTT | CASSLTGPNEKLFF